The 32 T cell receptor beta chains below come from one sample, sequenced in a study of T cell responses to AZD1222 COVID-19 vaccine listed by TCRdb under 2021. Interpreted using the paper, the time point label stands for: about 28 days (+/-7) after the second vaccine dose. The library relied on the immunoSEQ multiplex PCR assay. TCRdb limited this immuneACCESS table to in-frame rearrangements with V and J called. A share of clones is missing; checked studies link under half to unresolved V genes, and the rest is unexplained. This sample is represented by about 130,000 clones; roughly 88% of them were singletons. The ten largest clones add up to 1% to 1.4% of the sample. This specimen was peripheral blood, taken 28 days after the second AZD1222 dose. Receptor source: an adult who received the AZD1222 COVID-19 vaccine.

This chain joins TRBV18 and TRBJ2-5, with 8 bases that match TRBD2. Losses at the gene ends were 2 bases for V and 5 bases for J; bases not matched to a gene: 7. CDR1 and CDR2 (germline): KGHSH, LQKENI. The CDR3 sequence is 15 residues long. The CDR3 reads CASSPRILAEETQYF. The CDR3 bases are TGTGCCAGCTCACCAAGAATACTAGCGGAGGAGACCCAGTACTTC.

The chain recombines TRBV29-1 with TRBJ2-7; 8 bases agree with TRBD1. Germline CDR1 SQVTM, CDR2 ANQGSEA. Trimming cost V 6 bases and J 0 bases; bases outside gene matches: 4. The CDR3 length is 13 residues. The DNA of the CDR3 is TGCAGCGTCGGACAGGGAGCCTCCTACGAGCAGTACTTC. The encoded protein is CSVGQGASYEQYF.

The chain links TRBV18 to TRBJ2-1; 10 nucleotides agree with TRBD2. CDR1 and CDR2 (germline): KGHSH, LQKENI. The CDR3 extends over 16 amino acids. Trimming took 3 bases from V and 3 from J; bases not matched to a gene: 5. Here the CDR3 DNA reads TGTGCCAGCTCACCGGGAACTAGCGGGATCTACAATGAGCAGTTCTTC. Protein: CASSPGTSGIYNEQFF.

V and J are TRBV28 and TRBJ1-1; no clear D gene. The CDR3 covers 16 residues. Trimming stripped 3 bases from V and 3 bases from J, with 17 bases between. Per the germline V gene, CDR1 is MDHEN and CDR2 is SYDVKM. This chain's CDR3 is CASSFHPQQSYTEAFF. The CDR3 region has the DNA TGTGCCAGCAGTTTTCACCCCCAGCAGAGTTACACTGAAGCTTTCTTT.

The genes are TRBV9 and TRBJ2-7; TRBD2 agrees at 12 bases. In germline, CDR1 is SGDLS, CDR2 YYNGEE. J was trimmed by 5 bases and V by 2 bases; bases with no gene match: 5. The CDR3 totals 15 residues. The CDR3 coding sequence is TGTGCCAGCAGCGTTGGACTAGCGGGATTGAACGAGCAGTACTTC. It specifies CASSVGLAGLNEQYF.

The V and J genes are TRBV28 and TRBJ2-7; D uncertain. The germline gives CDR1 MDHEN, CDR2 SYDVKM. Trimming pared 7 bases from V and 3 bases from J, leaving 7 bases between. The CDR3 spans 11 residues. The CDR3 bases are TGTGCCAGCACTACTAACTACGAGCAGTACTTC. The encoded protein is CASTTNYEQYF.

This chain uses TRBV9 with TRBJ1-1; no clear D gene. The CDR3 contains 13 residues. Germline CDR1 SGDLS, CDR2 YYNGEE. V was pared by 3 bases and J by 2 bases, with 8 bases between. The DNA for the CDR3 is TGTGCCAGCAGCGCGGACGGTAACACTGAAGCTTTCTTT. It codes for CASSADGNTEAFF.

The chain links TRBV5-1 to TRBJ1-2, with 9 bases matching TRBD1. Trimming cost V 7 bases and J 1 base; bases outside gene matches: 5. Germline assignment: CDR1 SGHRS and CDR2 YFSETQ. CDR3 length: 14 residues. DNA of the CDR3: TGCGCCAGCGCCCCGGACAGGGGTAACTATGGCTACACCTTC. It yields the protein CASAPDRGNYGYTF.

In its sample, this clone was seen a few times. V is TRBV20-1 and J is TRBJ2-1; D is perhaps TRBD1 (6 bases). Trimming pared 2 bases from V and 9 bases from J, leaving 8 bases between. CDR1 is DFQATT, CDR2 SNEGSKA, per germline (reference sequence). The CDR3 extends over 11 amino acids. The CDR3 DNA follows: TGCAGTGCTAGATTACAGGGTGAGCAGTTCTTC. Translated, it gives CSARLQGEQFF.

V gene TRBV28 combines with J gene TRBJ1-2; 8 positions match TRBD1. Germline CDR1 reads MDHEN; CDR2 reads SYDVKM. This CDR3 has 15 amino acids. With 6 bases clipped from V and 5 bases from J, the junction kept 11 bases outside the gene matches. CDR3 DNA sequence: TGTGCCAGCAGGGATATGGACAGGGTTGGGTATGGCTACACCTTC. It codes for CASRDMDRVGYGYTF.

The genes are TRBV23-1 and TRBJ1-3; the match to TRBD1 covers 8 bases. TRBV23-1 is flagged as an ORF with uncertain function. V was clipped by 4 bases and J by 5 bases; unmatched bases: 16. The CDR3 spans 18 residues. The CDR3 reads CASSPTNPGQDARNTIYF. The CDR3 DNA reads TGCGCCAGCAGTCCAACAAATCCGGGACAGGATGCGAGAAACACCATATATTTT.

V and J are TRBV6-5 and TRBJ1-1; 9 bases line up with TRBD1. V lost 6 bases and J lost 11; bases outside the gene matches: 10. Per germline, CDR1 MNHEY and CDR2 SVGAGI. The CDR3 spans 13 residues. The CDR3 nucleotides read TGTGCCAGCAGATTAGGACAGGGGATATCGGCTTTCTTT. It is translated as CASRLGQGISAFF.

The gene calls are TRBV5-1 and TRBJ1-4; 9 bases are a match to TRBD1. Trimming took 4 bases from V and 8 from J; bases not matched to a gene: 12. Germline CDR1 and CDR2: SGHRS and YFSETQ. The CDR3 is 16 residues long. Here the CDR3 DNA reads TGCGCCAGCAGCCCGCCCCGGGACAGGGTCGAGGAAAAACTGTTTTTT. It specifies CASSPPRDRVEEKLFF.

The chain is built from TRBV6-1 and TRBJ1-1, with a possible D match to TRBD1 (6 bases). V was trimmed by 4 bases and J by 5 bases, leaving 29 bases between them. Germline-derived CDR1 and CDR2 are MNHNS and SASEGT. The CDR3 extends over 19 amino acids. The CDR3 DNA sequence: TGTGCCAGCAGTGGTGAGAGCTTTAGTCAGGGGAGGGTCGGAACTGAAGCTTTCTTT. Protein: CASSGESFSQGRVGTEAFF.

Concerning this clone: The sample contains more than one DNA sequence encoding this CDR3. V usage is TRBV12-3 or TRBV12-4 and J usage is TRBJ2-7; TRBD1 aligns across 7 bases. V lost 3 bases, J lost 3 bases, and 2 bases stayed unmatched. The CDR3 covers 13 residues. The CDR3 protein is CASSLAGGYEQYF. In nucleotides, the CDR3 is TGTGCCAGCAGTTTGGCAGGGGGCTACGAGCAGTACTTC.

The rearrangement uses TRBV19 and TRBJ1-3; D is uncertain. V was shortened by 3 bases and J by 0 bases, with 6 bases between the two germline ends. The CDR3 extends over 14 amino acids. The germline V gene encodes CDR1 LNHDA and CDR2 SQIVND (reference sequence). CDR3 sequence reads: CASSITASGNTIYF. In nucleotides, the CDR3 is TGTGCCAGTAGTATTACAGCCTCTGGAAACACCATATATTTT.

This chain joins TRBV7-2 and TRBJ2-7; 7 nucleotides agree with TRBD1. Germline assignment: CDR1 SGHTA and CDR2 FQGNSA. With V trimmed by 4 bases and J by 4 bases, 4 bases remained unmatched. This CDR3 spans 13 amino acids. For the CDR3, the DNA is TGTGCCAGCAGCTCGCAACAGGGGTACGAGCAGTACTTC. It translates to CASSSQQGYEQYF. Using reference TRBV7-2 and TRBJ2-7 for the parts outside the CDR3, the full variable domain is GAGVSQSPSNKVTEKGKDVELRCDPISGHTALYWYRQSLGQGLEFLIYFQGNSAPDKSGLPSDRFSAERTGGSVSTLTIQRTQQEDSAVYLCASSSQQGYEQYFGPGTRLTVT.

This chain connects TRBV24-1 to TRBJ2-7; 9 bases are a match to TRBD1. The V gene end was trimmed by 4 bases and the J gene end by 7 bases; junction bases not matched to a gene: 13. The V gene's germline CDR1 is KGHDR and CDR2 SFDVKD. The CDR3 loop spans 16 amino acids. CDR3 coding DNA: TGTGCCACCAGTGACCCCGGGACAGGGAACCGAGGAGAGCAGTACTTC. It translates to CATSDPGTGNRGEQYF.

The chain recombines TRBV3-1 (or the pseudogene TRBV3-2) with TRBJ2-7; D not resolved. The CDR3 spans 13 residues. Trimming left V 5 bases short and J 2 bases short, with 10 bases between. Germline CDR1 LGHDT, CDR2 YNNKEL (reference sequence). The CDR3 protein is CASSWAEPYEQYF. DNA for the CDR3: TGTGCCAGCAGCTGGGCAGAGCCCTACGAGCAGTACTTC.

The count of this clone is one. In DNA form, the CDR3 reads TGTGCCAGCACTCTTGACAGGGGAGCTAATGAAAAACTGTTTTTT. It encodes CASTLDRGANEKLFF. The chain recombines TRBV6-6 with TRBJ1-4; 8 positions agree with TRBD1. Per the germline V gene, CDR1 is MNHNY and CDR2 is SVGAGI (reference sequence). This CDR3 contains 15 residues. V was clipped by 7 bases and J by 3 bases; unmatched bases: 7.

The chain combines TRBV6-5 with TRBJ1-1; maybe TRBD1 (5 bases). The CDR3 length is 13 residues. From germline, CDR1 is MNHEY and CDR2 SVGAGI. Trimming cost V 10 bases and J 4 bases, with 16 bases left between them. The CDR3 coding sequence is TGTGCCACAACCTCCAGGGTCGTCACTGAAGCTTTCTTT. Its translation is CATTSRVVTEAFF.

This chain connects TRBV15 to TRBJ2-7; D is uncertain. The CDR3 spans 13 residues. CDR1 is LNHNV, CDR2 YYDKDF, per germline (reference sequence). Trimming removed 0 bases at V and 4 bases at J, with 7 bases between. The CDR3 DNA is TGTGCCACCAGCAGAGATCCGGGTTACGAGCAGTACTTC. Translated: CATSRDPGYEQYF.

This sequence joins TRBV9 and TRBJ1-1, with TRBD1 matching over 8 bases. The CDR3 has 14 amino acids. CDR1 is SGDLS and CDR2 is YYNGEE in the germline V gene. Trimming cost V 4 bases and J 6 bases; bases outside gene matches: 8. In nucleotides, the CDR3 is TGTGCCAGCAGCTCAGACAGGGGATTCTCTGAAGCTTTCTTT. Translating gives CASSSDRGFSEAFF.

The CDR3 nucleotides read TGTGCCAGCAGCTTGGTAGGCGAAGTCGACTATGGCTACACCTTC. Amino acid sequence: CASSLVGEVDYGYTF. The gene calls are TRBV5-5 and TRBJ1-2; D ambiguous. Trimming stripped 0 bases from V and 3 bases from J, with 12 bases between. This CDR3 is built from 15 residues. CDR1 SGHKS and CDR2 YYEKEE come from the germline V gene (reference sequence).

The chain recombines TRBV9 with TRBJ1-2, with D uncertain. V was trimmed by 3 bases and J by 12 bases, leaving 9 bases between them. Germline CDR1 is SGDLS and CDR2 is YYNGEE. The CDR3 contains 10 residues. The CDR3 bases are TGTGCCAGCAGCGCCGAAGGACACACCTTC. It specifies CASSAEGHTF.

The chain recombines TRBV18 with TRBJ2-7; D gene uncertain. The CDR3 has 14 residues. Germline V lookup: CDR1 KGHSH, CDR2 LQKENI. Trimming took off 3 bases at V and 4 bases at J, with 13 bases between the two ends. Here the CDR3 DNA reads TGTGCCAGCTCACCTGCTGGTGGGATATACGAGCAGTACTTC. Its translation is CASSPAGGIYEQYF.

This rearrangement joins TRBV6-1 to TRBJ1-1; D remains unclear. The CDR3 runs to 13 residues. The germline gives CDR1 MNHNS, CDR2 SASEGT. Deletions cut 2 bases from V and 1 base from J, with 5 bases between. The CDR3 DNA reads TGTGCCAGCAGTGAAACAGAGAACACTGAAGCTTTCTTT. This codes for CASSETENTEAFF.

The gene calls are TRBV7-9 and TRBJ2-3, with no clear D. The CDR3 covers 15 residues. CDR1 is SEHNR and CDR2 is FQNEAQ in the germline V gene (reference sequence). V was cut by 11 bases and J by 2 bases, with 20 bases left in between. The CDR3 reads CALQTGPQYTDTQYF. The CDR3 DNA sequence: TGTGCCTTACAAACCGGGCCCCAATACACAGATACGCAGTATTTT.

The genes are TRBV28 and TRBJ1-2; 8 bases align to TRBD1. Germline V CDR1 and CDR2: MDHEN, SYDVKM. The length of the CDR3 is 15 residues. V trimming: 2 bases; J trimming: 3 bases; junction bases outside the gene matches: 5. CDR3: CASSLQGAPDYGYTF. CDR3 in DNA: TGTGCCAGCAGTTTACAGGGGGCGCCTGACTATGGCTACACCTTC.

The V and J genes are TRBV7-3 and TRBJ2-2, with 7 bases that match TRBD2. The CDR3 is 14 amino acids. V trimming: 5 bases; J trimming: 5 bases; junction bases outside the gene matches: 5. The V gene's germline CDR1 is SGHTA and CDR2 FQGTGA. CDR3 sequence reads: CASSPAGGTGELFF. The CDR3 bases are TGTGCCAGCAGCCCGGCCGGGGGGACCGGGGAGCTGTTTTTT.

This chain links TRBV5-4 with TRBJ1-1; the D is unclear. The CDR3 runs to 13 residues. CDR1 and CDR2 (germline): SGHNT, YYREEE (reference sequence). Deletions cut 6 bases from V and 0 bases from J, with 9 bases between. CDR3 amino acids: CASNKDVNTEAFF. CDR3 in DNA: TGTGCCAGCAACAAGGACGTGAACACTGAAGCTTTCTTT.

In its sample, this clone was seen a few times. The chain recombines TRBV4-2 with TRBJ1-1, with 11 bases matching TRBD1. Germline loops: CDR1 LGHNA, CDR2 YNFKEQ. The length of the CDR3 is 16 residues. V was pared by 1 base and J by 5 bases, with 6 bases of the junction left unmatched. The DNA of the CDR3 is TGTGCCAGCAGCCAAGTAGGACAGGGGGCACGTACTGAAGCTTTCTTT. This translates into CASSQVGQGARTEAFF.